This is a list of T cell receptor beta chains from one sample in a study of blood T cell repertoires in COVID-19. The repertoire was sequenced with immunoSEQ multiplex PCR; TCRdb's copy has only in-frame clones and lacks some. There are hundreds of thousands of clones in the sample; 75% to 90% occur only once, and more than 0.8% lies in the top ten. The sequencing sample was made of PBMCs or T cells enriched from blood (not recorded which). These receptor sequences come from a man younger than 35 who had recovered from COVID-19. Each CDR3 is given with its conserved first and last residue. A D gene is named only where the DNA matches it firmly. Clone size, where shown, is once, few, many, or a class for clones that have expanded.

d_call	clone_size	v_call	j_call	cdr3_nt	cdr3_aa
-	-	TRBV9	TRBJ1-4	TGTGCCAGCAGCGCTGGCACAAACGCAGGGGCAACTAATGAAAAACTGTTTTTT	CASSAGTNAGATNEKLFF
TRBD1	-	TRBV5-1	TRBJ2-7	TGCGCCAGCAGCTTGGGAGCAGGGGGTACCTACGAGCAGTACTTC	CASSLGAGGTYEQYF
-	-	TRBV6-5	TRBJ2-5	TGTGCCAGCAGTTTTGAGCCTACAGGCGCAGGATTGACCCAGTACTTC	CASSFEPTGAGLTQYF
TRBD1	-	TRBV28	TRBJ1-2	TGTGCCAGCAGTTTCCAGGGGGCGGGTGGCTACACCTTC	CASSFQGAGGYTF
TRBD1	-	TRBV11-3	TRBJ2-1	TGTGCCAGCAGCGGGTGGACAGGGGGGGCCTACAATGAGCAGTTCTTC	CASSGWTGGAYNEQFF
-	-	TRBV2	TRBJ1-2	TGTGCCAGCAGTGTTGGCAGACTCAACTATGGCTACACCTTC	CASSVGRLNYGYTF
TRBD1	-	TRBV6-6	TRBJ2-2	TGTGCCAGCAGTCCGGGACAGGGTAATACCGGGGAGCTGTTTTTT	CASSPGQGNTGELFF
-	-	TRBV4-1	TRBJ1-3	TGCGCCAGCAGCCAAGGGGGGGAGCGGGCCAACTCTGGAAACACCATATATTTT	CASSQGGERANSGNTIYF
TRBD1	-	TRBV6-5	TRBJ2-7	TGTGCCAGCACCGAACCGACAGGGGGCGAGCAGTACTTC	CASTEPTGGEQYF
TRBD2	-	TRBV18	TRBJ2-1	TGTGCCAGCTCACCCAAACTAGCGGGGCCGGGTGAGCAGTTCTTC	CASSPKLAGPGEQFF
TRBD1	-	TRBV7-8	TRBJ2-7	TGTGCCAGCAGCACCCGGACAGGGTCGGACGAGCAGTACTTC	CASSTRTGSDEQYF
-	once	TRBV24-1	TRBJ2-6	TGTGCCACCAGTGAAGGGGGGGCTGGGGCCAACGTCCTGACTTTC	CATSEGGAGANVLTF
-	few	TRBV3-1/TRBV3-2	TRBJ2-7	TGTGCCAGCAGCCAAGAAGGGGTCTACGAGCAGTACTTC	CASSQEGVYEQYF
TRBD1	-	TRBV19	TRBJ2-7	TGTGCCAGTAGTATAAGTCAGGGGGCCACCTACGAGCAGTACTTC	CASSISQGATYEQYF
TRBD2	-	TRBV28	TRBJ2-7	TGTGCCAGCAGTTCCCGAGGAGCGGGGATGAGTGAGCAGTACTTC	CASSSRGAGMSEQYF
TRBD1	once	TRBV5-5	TRBJ2-7	TGTGCCAGCAGCTTGGTAGATCGGACAGGGGCATACGAGCAGTACTTC	CASSLVDRTGAYEQYF
TRBD1	-	TRBV4-1	TRBJ1-3	TGCGCCAGCAGCCGGCTTACAGGGGTATCTGGAAACACCATATATTTT	CASSRLTGVSGNTIYF